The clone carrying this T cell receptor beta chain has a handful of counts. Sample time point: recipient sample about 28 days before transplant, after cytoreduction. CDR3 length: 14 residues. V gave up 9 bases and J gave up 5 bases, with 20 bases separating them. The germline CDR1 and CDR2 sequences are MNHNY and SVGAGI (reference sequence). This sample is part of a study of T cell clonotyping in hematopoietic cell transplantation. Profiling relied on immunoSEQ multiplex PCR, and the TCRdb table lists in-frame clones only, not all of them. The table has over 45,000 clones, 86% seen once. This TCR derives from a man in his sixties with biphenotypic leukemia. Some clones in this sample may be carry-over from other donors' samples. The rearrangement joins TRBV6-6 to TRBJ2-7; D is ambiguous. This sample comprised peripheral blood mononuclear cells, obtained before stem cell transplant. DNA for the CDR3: TGTGCCAGTACGGCGGAGTCAGCTAGGAACGAGCAGTACTTC. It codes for CASTAESARNEQYF.